This T cell receptor (beta chain) was captured in a study of T cells after yellow fever vaccination. Study details: SMART-Seq v4 Ultra Low Input served to prepare low-cell-number fractions.

MiXCR, run by TCRdb on the 5' RACE reads, gives a single entry per CDR3 protein. The sample includes about 75,000 distinct CDR3 sequences, around 7.7% of them seen just once. Germline CDR1 SGHAT, CDR2 FQNNGV. Deletions cut 5 bases from V and 6 bases from J, with 17 bases between. The CDR3 covers 15 residues. The sequence was collected from a man aged 18 to 29 who received the YFV17D yellow fever vaccine. Sequencing was performed on CD8+ T cells sorted from PBMCs, taken 9 to 10 days after the first yellow fever vaccination. The V and J genes are TRBV11-2 and TRBJ2-1; D is unresolved. CDR3 region: CASSVHTAAVNEQFF. CDR3 DNA sequence: TGTGCCAGCAGCGTACACACAGCCGCCGTCAATGAGCAGTTCTTC.